The 18 T cell receptor beta chains presented below share a single source sample, sequenced in a study of T cells expressing NK-cell markers. TCRdb re-analyzed the 5' RACE reads; it lists each CDR3 protein once, without DNA. The sample holds 400,000 or so distinct CDR3 sequences. Sequenced material: blood T cells: a sorted CD56 or NKG2C T cell subset, CD4+ or CD8+ T cells, or bulk PBMC T cells (not recorded which). The source is a woman between 45 and 65 years old in good health.

V and J are TRBV12-3 or TRBV12-4 and TRBJ2-5; with no DNA, the TCRdb D assignment of TRBD1 cannot be verified. CDR3 length: 13 residues. This chain's CDR3 is CASSSGLGGTQYF.

The chain carries TRBV28 and TRBJ2-2; the TRBD2 assignment by TCRdb is unverifiable without DNA. The CDR3 loop spans 16 amino acids. Germline CDR1 reads MDHEN; CDR2 reads SYDVKM. The CDR3 spells CASTRTSGSVPGELFF.

The chain employs TRBV12-3 or TRBV12-4 and TRBJ2-1; TCRdb indicates TRBD2, and absent DNA this call remains unverified. There are 14 residues in the CDR3. The CDR3 reads CASSFSKRQDEQFF.

The V call is TRBV7-9, the J call TRBJ2-1; the D call from TCRdb, TRBD1, cannot be confirmed without DNA. Germline assignment: CDR1 SEHNR and CDR2 FQNEAQ (reference sequence). CDR3 length: 15 residues. The CDR3 loop is CASSLAGTDYNEQFF.

V usage is TRBV5-8 and J usage is TRBJ2-5; TCRdb lists TRBD1, though no DNA is available to test this call. This CDR3 region has 16 residues. Germline CDR1 is SGHTS and CDR2 is YDEGEE. This chain's CDR3 is CASSLVSGGDQETQYF.

V usage is TRBV4-2 and J usage is TRBJ2-1; there is no DNA to check the TCRdb D call of TRBD2. Per germline, CDR1 LGHNA and CDR2 YNFKEQ. This CDR3 is 18 amino acids long. CDR3 amino acids: CASSPGLAGGVSYNEQFF.

CDR3 region: CASPPGGGRCEQYF. This chain joins TRBV12-3 or TRBV12-4 and TRBJ2-7; the TRBD1 assignment by TCRdb is unverifiable without DNA. The CDR3 is 14 residues long.

The chain links TRBV20-1 to TRBJ1-1; TCRdb names TRBD1, which stays unverified in the absence of DNA. From germline, CDR1 is DFQATT and CDR2 SNEGSKA (reference sequence). The CDR3 consists of 12 residues. CDR3 amino acids: CSAPNGGFEAFF.

This chain joins TRBV7-8 and TRBJ2-2; TCRdb selects TRBD1, and the lack of DNA leaves this call unchecked. Germline V gene lookup returns CDR1 SGHVS and CDR2 FQNEAQ. The CDR3 is made up of 16 amino acids. The CDR3 loop reads CASSLPQGASTGELFF.

This rearrangement joins TRBV29-1 to TRBJ2-7. The germline V gene encodes CDR1 SQVTM and CDR2 ANQGSEA. The CDR3 contains 13 residues. The CDR3 sequence is CSVTLSTDGEQYF.

This chain uses TRBV11-3 with TRBJ2-1; TCRdb lists TRBD2, though no DNA is available to test this call. Germline-derived CDR1 and CDR2 are SGHNT and YENEEA. This CDR3 region has 17 residues. CDR3: CASSMPLTSPSYNEQFF.

This sequence joins TRBV20-1 and TRBJ1-1; TCRdb outputs TRBD1, but without DNA this stays unchecked. The CDR3 consists of 15 residues. Germline assignment: CDR1 DFQATT and CDR2 SNEGSKA (reference sequence). CDR3 region: CSAPGTGSIDTEAFF.

The chain couples TRBV6-4 to TRBJ1-2; without DNA, the TCRdb call of TRBD1 cannot be checked. The CDR3 has 19 residues. Looked up from germline, CDR1 is MRHNA and CDR2 is SNTAGT. The CDR3 here is CASSDSSPGQGVSIYGYTF.

The CDR3 loop is CSVETETYGEQYF. The rearrangement links TRBV29-1 to TRBJ2-7. The germline CDR1 and CDR2 sequences are SQVTM and ANQGSEA. CDR3 size: 13 residues.

V and J are TRBV7-6 and TRBJ2-2; TCRdb picks TRBD2, but there is no DNA to check that call. Germline V gives CDR1 SGHVS, CDR2 FNYEAQ. The CDR3 consists of 14 residues. The CDR3 is CASSPLAGTRELFF.

V usage is TRBV12-3 or TRBV12-4 and J usage is TRBJ1-1; TCRdb proposes TRBD1, but this gene call is untestable without DNA. The CDR3 is made up of 13 amino acids. CDR3 residues: CASSLKGDTEAFF.

The CDR3 loop is CSVSGTSENTDTQYF. The gene calls are TRBV29-1 and TRBJ2-3; the TCRdb D gene call, TRBD2, has no DNA to confirm it. In germline, CDR1 is SQVTM, CDR2 ANQGSEA. This CDR3 is 15 amino acids long.

This sequence joins TRBV5-1 and TRBJ2-4. The CDR3 consists of 13 residues. Germline CDR1 SGHRS, CDR2 YFSETQ. This CDR3 reads CASSPDRRDIQYF.